The entry below describes one TCR beta chain. The antigen is unknown. This sample was included in a study of long-term antiretroviral therapy in people with HIV. Donors needed at least one pre-ART PBMC sample plus at least two post-ART samples. Study results and caveats: Controls showed broader CDR3 length ranges than did the HIV repertoires.

V lost 0 bases and J 1 base, leaving 9 bases between the germline ends. Per the germline V gene, CDR1 is SGDLS and CDR2 is YYNGEE. The CDR3 consists of 15 residues. A v3.0 immunoSEQ assay was performed at survey level. Profiling relied on immunoSEQ multiplex PCR, and the TCRdb table lists in-frame clones only, not all of them. Among some 40,000 clones, 80% to 85% were seen once, and the ten largest hold under 6.5%. This sample comprised unsorted PBMCs, obtained 1 year after starting antiretroviral therapy. This sequence joins TRBV9 and TRBJ2-3; D unresolved. The sequence derives from a man aged 18 to 29 with HIV. CDR3 loop: CASSVEAWGTDTQYF. CDR3 bases: TGTGCCAGCAGCGTAGAAGCGTGGGGCACAGATACGCAGTATTTT.